This T cell receptor (beta chain) was observed in a study of blood T cell repertoires in COVID-19. In the study overall: Italy, Spain and the United States were the sources of the convalescent and acute COVID-19 samples. In each case, the material was cDNA or gDNA derived from T cells, B-cell-depleted T cells, or PBMCs.

Study processing details: Cell counts per sample came from amplifying reference gene primers. Assay used: immunoSEQ multiplex PCR; TCRdb lists only in-frame clones, some missing. The DNA was the basis for D and trimming; V, J and clone size are from that table. The sample has 150,000 or so clones; 79% are singletons. V shed 4 bases, J shed 2 bases, and the junction held 7 bases outside the gene matches. CDR1 is SGHNT, CDR2 YYREEE, per germline (reference sequence). The length of the CDR3 is 17 residues. In its sample, this clone was seen a few times. In Seattle, patients joined the study during active infection and were tracked longitudinally.

The receptor was isolated from an older woman with COVID-19, enrolled during active disease. V is TRBV5-4 and J is TRBJ2-5; 14 nucleotides agree with TRBD2. Sequenced material: peripheral blood. In DNA, the CDR3 is TGTGCCAGCAGCCGACCAGGGACTAGCGGGGGTCAAGAGACCCAGTACTTC. The encoded protein is CASSRPGTSGGQETQYF.